This TCR beta chain was sequenced in a study of TIL therapy for anti-PD-1-resistant metastatic lung cancer (dated by TCRdb to the early 2020s). The study in broad terms: Among the enrolled patients, the median age was approximately 56 years (range about 38-75), and the median tumor PD-L1 proportion score was 5.5% to 6.5%. Most of the cohort had lung adenocarcinoma, a few tumors were EGFR-mutant and two were ALK-rearranged, and half of the patients were current or former smokers. Across the cohort, whole-exome sequencing showed a median non-synonymous tumor mutation burden of about 1.5 mutations per megabase. T cell receptor beta sequencing of tumor and peripheral blood served to follow clonotypes across the tumor, the expanded TIL product, and serial blood samples. General conclusions and limits of the study: High clonal turnover was observed in TIL culture, with many enriched product clones not detected in the baseline tumor, which suggested clonal contraction rather than faithful expansion. The cohort was highly selected, including more treatment-naive, never-smoker and oncogene-addicted patients than is typical, which limits generalizability. Higher clonality and lower diversity were observed in expanded TIL cultures than in baseline intratumoral T cells (median clonality roughly 6.3% vs 31%, p < 0.0001). The study protocol defined all tumor marker inferences as exploratory.

The V end gives up 8 bases and the J end 0 bases, leaving 4 bases in the junction not matched to a gene. CDR1 and CDR2 are read off the germline V gene as MNHEY and SVGAGI. The CDR3 runs 14 amino acids, cysteine and phenylalanine included. Just CDR3 DNA is preserved here, 42 bases in frame from base 1. A word on this clone: The specificity of this receptor is unknown. Nothing much larger sits one base from this clone, and base qualities are not available.

The immunoSEQ v3 hsTCRB kit was used to amplify TCR beta CDR3 regions from genomic DNA through bias-controlled multiplex PCR. The TCR libraries were sequenced on an Illumina NextSeq 500 to 2 million or so read pairs for survey level or 5-6 million read pairs for deep level. Under the source paper's analysis protocol: V, D and J genes were assigned, non-productive sequences were removed, and clonality was reported by immunoSEQ Analyzer software. Repertoires were compared by productive Simpson clonality and by the Morisita overlap index of productive TRB rearrangements between infused TIL and blood. This is the immuneACCESS table as TCRdb keeps it, with only in-frame sequences that have V and J called. A part of the clones is gone; compared with another copy, unresolved V genes explain less than half, and the rest is unexplained. Clone size and V and J calls were adopted from that table, with D and trimming inferred from the DNA. This sample has about 50,000 clones in its table, and about three quarters of those were observed once. 5.6% of the sample comes from the top ten.

This sample's time point label indicates: pre-treatment sample, taken before nivolumab and TIL therapy. Baseline tumor samples were excised metastases, mostly pleural nodules or supraclavicular lymph nodes, from the same resection used to grow TIL. Tumors were harvested before any PD-1/PD-L1 blockade; patients then received nivolumab, and those progressing received lymphodepletion, expanded TIL infusion and IL-2. Adults with stage 4 NSCLC were enrolled in a dual-center phase I trial from October 2017 to January 2020. The samples were drawn from an open-label, single-arm phase I trial testing tumor-infiltrating lymphocyte therapy combined with nivolumab in advanced non-small cell lung cancer. For each resected tumor, portions were snap-frozen in liquid nitrogen and kept at -80 degrees C. Tumor regions of interest were selected on H&E sections by laser-capture macrodissection, were pulverized into about 14 mg aliquots, and were extracted with Qiagen Allprep kits.

The sequences come from tumor tissue, collected at baseline. The sequence derives from a person aged 25-85 years with non-small cell lung cancer. The chain couples TRBV6-5 to TRBJ1-2, with TRBD1 identical over 9 junction bases. The nucleotide sequence reads as follows: TGTGCCAGCGGTGGGACAGGGTCTAACTATGGCTACACCTTC. This sequence encodes CASGGTGSNYGYTF.